This T cell receptor beta chain came from a study of tumor-infiltrating lymphocytes in primary liver carcinoma. The CDR3 spans 16 residues. The V gene end was trimmed by 3 bases and the J gene end by 2 bases; junction bases not matched to a gene: 5. Looked up from germline, CDR1 is MNHNS and CDR2 is SASEGT. Using a constant-region primer together with ProtoScript II reverse transcriptase, TCR beta cDNA was made from about 490 ng of total RNA. Each TCR beta library was derived from three nested multiplex PCR rounds that employed slightly modified ARM-PCR. The study ran its first two PCR rounds for roughly 11 cycles each, using TRBV1-TRBV30 forward primers and a C-beta reverse primer. TCRdb fed the multiplex PCR reads into MiXCR, producing one record per CDR3 protein. The sample holds some 190,000 distinct CDR3 sequences, about 60% seen once. Germline DNA was extracted too, while blood RNA derived from unsorted whole blood.

The sequencing input was peripheral blood. This clonotype originated in a man between 35 and 55 years old with primary liver carcinoma and hepatitis B virus infection. The J gene is TRBJ2-2, the V gene TRBV6-1; 8 bases fit TRBD2. The CDR3 reads CASSEILAENTGELFF. The CDR3 DNA reads as TGTGCCAGCAGTGAGATACTAGCGGAAAACACCGGGGAGCTGTTTTTT.